This entry lists 18 T cell receptor beta chains sequenced from one sample in a study of TIL therapy for anti-PD-1-resistant metastatic lung cancer. Time point reported: pre-treatment sample, taken before nivolumab and TIL therapy. Sequencing used immunoSEQ v3. Generated by immunoSEQ multiplex PCR, the TCRdb table keeps only in-frame clones and is missing some. The repertoire holds more than 45,000 clones, with less than 85% as singletons. The material sequenced was blood, taken at baseline. The source is a person between 30 and 79 years old with non-small cell lung cancer.

The rearrangement uses TRBV5-1 and TRBJ2-3; 11 bases match TRBD1. V was clipped by 4 bases and J by 0 bases; unmatched bases: 7. The CDR3 is 17 amino acids. Germline lookup yields CDR1 SGHRS and CDR2 YFSETQ. The CDR3 spells CASSPRTGGSSTDTQYF. The CDR3, as DNA: TGCGCCAGCAGCCCGAGGACAGGGGGCAGTAGCACAGATACGCAGTATTTT.

The J gene is TRBJ2-5, the V gene TRBV7-9, with TRBD2 identical over 9 bases. V was pared by 3 bases and J by 5 bases, with 10 bases of the junction left unmatched. The V gene's germline CDR1 is SEHNR and CDR2 FQNEAQ (reference sequence). The CDR3 covers 16 residues. Here the CDR3 DNA reads TGTGCCAGCAGCTTCTGGCGGGGGGGATCCCTTGAGACCCAGTACTTC. It encodes CASSFWRGGSLETQYF. Looking up the rest from reference TRBV7-9 and TRBJ2-5 gives the full variable domain: DTGVSQNPRHKITKRGQNVTFRCDPISEHNRLYWYRQTLGQGPEFLTYFQNEAQLEKSRLLSDRFSAERPKGSFSTLEIQRTEQGDSAMYLCASSFWRGGSLETQYFGPGTRLLVL.

The chain recombines TRBV6-1 with TRBJ1-1; D is unresolved. Germline V gene lookup returns CDR1 MNHNS and CDR2 SASEGT. The CDR3 totals 15 residues. V lost 2 bases to trimming and J lost 0 bases, with 10 bases between them. CDR3 nucleotides: TGTGCCAGCAGTGAATGGGCAGGACTGAACACTGAAGCTTTCTTT. It translates to CASSEWAGLNTEAFF.

V usage is TRBV9 and J usage is TRBJ2-7; tentatively, D is TRBD1 or TRBD2 (5 bases each). From germline, CDR1 is SGDLS and CDR2 YYNGEE. Trimming took 0 bases from V and 1 from J, leaving 8 bases between them. The CDR3 is 14 amino acids. The CDR3 region has the DNA TGTGCCAGCAGCGTAGGGGACGGGTCCTACGAGCAGTACTTC. Amino acid sequence: CASSVGDGSYEQYF.

The rearrangement links TRBV5-1 to TRBJ2-5; 12 nucleotides agree with TRBD1. CDR1 is SGHRS and CDR2 is YFSETQ in the germline V gene. Trimming removed 4 bases from V and 5 bases from J; junction bases left unmatched: 9. This CDR3 has 16 residues. The CDR3 DNA sequence: TGCGCCAGCAGCCCTCTGGGGACAGGGGGCGGTGAGACCCAGTACTTC. Translating it yields CASSPLGTGGGETQYF. The entire variable domain, with the rest obtained from reference TRBV5-1 and TRBJ2-5, is as follows: KAGVTQTPRYLIKTRGQQVTLSCSPISGHRSVSWYQQTPGQGLQFLFEYFSETQRNKGNFPGRFSGRQFSNSRSEMNVSTLELGDSALYLCASSPLGTGGGETQYFGPGTRLLVL.

The V gene is TRBV15, the J gene TRBJ2-2; the match to TRBD1 covers 9 bases. Per germline, CDR1 LNHNV and CDR2 YYDKDF (reference sequence). J was trimmed by 6 bases and V by 1 base; bases with no gene match: 3. The CDR3 has 15 amino acids. The DNA for the CDR3 is TGTGCCACCAGCAGAGGTGGGACAGGGTCCGGGGAGCTGTTTTTT. Its translation: CATSRGGTGSGELFF. Filled out from reference TRBV15 and TRBJ2-2, the complete variable domain reads DAMVIQNPRYQVTQFGKPVTLSCSQTLNHNVMYWYQQKSSQAPKLLFHYYDKDFNNEADTPDNFQSRRPNTSFCFLDIRSPGLGDTAMYLCATSRGGTGSGELFFGEGSRLTVL.

The CDR3 loop reads CASSSLFALPDTQYF. CDR3 DNA: TGTGCCAGCAGTTCCCTATTCGCCCTCCCAGATACGCAGTATTTT. V gene TRBV27 combines with J gene TRBJ2-3; D gene unclear. Trimming took off 4 bases at V and 4 bases at J, with 15 bases between the two ends. The CDR3 contains 15 residues. Germline V lookup: CDR1 MNHEY, CDR2 SMNVEV (reference sequence).

The J gene is TRBJ1-4, the V gene TRBV4-3; no firm D call. The CDR3 contains 17 residues. V lost 0 bases and J 0 bases, leaving 11 bases between the germline ends. Germline V gives CDR1 LGHNA, CDR2 YSLEER. CDR3 sequence reads: CASSQEAFGATNEKLFF. In nucleotides, the CDR3 is TGCGCCAGCAGCCAAGAAGCCTTCGGCGCAACTAATGAAAAACTGTTTTTT.

V and J are TRBV15 and TRBJ2-7; weak D call: TRBD1 (5 bases). In germline, CDR1 is LNHNV, CDR2 YYDKDF (reference sequence). The CDR3 is 13 amino acids. V was trimmed by 0 bases and J by 6 bases, leaving 9 bases between them. The CDR3 DNA reads as TGTGCCACCAGCAGAGAAGGAAGGGGCGAGCAGTACTTC. Translation gives CATSREGRGEQYF.

This clone was detected once. V gene TRBV7-8 combines with J gene TRBJ2-3; 10 nucleotides agree with TRBD2. Germline V gene sequence: CDR1 SGHVS, CDR2 FQNEAQ. Germline trimming cut 11 bases from V and 3 bases from J; bases unmatched to any gene: 14. The CDR3 is 16 amino acids. The chain's CDR3 is CAASKSGRARTDTQYF. CDR3 sequence (DNA): TGTGCCGCTTCAAAAAGCGGGAGGGCCCGGACAGATACGCAGTATTTT.

This clone has a single count. The chain recombines TRBV2 with TRBJ2-3; D not certain. The ends were cut back, 5 bases at V and 4 bases at J, with 13 bases in the middle. The germline CDR1 and CDR2 sequences are SNHLY and FYNNEI. The CDR3 covers 14 residues. CDR3 amino acids: CASSSHEGADTQYF. In DNA, the CDR3 is TGTGCCAGCAGTAGCCATGAAGGCGCAGATACGCAGTATTTT.

The chain has TRBV11-3 and TRBJ2-1, with 7 bases identical to TRBD2. From germline, CDR1 is SGHNT and CDR2 YENEEA. The V and J ends lost 0 bases and 9 bases, in that order; junction bases with no gene match: 5. This CDR3 region has 14 residues. CDR3 residues: CASSLEGGVSEQFF. In DNA form, the CDR3 reads TGTGCCAGCAGCTTAGAGGGGGGGGTGAGTGAGCAGTTCTTC.

This sequence joins TRBV19 and TRBJ2-5, with 7 nucleotides matching TRBD1. Germline CDR1 reads LNHDA; CDR2 reads SQIVND (reference sequence). Trimming at V came to 5 bases and at J to 5 bases, leaving 8 bases not matched to a gene. The length of the CDR3 is 14 residues. The CDR3: CASSVRQGFETQYF. CDR3 nucleotide sequence: TGTGCCAGTAGTGTTAGACAGGGTTTTGAGACCCAGTACTTC.

The chain is built from TRBV19 and TRBJ1-5, with a tentative D call TRBD1 (5 bases). V was pared by 8 bases and J by 5 bases, with 13 bases between. Germline loops: CDR1 LNHDA, CDR2 SQIVND (reference sequence). The CDR3 is made up of 13 amino acids. The CDR3 nucleotides are TGTGCCAGTTGGGGCCAGGACTATCAGCCCCAGCATTTT. It translates to CASWGQDYQPQHF.

Here the CDR3 reads CASSLYLAGGLETQYF. CDR3 DNA sequence: TGTGCCAGCAGCTTATATCTAGCGGGGGGGTTAGAGACCCAGTACTTC. The gene calls are TRBV7-2 and TRBJ2-5; the match to TRBD2 covers 12 bases. V lost 2 bases and J lost 4; bases outside the gene matches: 5. Germline CDR1 is SGHTA and CDR2 is FQGNSA. The CDR3 sequence is 16 residues long.

The gene calls are TRBV15 and TRBJ2-7; a possible D gene is TRBD2 (5 bases). V was clipped by 4 bases and J by 3 bases, with 22 bases between them. CDR1 and CDR2 from the germline V gene are LNHNV and YYDKDF (reference sequence). The CDR3 sequence is 17 residues long. The CDR3 protein is CATSTSKIRGFLYEQYF. CDR3 nucleotides: TGTGCCACCAGCACATCTAAGATCAGAGGGTTCCTCTACGAGCAGTACTTC.

V and J are TRBV9 and TRBJ1-1; TRBD1 might be the D (6 bases). The CDR3 spans 13 residues. Germline assignment: CDR1 SGDLS and CDR2 YYNGEE. Trimming left V 0 bases short and J 8 bases short, with 11 bases between. In nucleotides, the CDR3 is TGTGCCAGCAGCGTAGATGTGACAGGAGAAGCTTTCTTT. Translated: CASSVDVTGEAFF. Together with reference TRBV9 and TRBJ1-1, the CDR3 gives the full variable domain: DSGVTQTPKHLITATGQRVTLRCSPRSGDLSVYWYQQSLDQGLQFLIQYYNGEERAKGNILERFSAQQFPDLHSELNLSSLELGDSALYFCASSVDVTGEAFFGQGTRLTVV.

J is TRBJ1-5 and V is TRBV19; the D gene is possibly TRBD1 (5 bases). This CDR3 region has 15 residues. Germline V gene sequence: CDR1 LNHDA, CDR2 SQIVND (reference sequence). V was trimmed by 3 bases and J by 6 bases, leaving 15 bases between them. CDR3 sequence: CASSMVEGIVQPQHF. The CDR3 DNA sequence: TGTGCCAGTAGTATGGTCGAGGGGATCGTTCAGCCCCAGCATTTT.